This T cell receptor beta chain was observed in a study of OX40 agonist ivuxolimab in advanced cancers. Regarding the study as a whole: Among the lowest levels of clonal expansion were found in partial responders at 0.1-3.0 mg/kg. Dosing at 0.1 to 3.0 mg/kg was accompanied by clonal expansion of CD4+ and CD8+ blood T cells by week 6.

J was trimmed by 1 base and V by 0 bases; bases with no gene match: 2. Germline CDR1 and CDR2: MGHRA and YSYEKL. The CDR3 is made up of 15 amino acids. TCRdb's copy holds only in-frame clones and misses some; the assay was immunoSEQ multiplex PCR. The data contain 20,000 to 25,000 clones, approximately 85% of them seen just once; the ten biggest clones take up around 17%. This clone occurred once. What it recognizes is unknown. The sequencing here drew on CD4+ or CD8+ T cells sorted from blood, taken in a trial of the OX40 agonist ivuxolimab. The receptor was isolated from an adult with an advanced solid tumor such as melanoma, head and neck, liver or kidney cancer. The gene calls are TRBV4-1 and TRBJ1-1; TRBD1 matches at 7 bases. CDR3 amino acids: CASSQDNRGNTEAFF. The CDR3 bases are TGCGCCAGCAGCCAAGATAACAGGGGGAACACTGAAGCTTTCTTT.